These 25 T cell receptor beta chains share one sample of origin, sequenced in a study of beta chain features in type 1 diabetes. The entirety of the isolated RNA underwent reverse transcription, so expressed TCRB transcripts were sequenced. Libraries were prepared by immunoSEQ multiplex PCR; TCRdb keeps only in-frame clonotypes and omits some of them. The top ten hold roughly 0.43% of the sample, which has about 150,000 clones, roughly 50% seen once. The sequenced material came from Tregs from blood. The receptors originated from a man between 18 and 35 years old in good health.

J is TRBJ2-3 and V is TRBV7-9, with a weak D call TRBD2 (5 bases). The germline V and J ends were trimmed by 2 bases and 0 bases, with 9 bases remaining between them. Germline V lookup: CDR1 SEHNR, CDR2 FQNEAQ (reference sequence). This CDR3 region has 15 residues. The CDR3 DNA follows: TGTGCCAGCAGCTTACGACTAACTAGCACAGATACGCAGTATTTT. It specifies CASSLRLTSTDTQYF.

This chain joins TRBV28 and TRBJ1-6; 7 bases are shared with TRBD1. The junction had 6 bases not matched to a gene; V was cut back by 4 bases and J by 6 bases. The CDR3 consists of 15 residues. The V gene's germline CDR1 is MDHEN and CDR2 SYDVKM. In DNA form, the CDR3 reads TGTGCCAGCAGTTCCCCGGGACAGACTAATTCACCCCTCCACTTT. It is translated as CASSSPGQTNSPLHF.

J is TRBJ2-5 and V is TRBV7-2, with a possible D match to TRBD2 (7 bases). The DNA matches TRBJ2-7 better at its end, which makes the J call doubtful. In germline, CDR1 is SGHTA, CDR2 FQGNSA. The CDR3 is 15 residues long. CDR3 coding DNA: TGTGCCAGCAGCTTAGTAGGGGGGGGCTCCTACGAGCAGTACTTC. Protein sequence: CASSLVGGGSYEQYF.

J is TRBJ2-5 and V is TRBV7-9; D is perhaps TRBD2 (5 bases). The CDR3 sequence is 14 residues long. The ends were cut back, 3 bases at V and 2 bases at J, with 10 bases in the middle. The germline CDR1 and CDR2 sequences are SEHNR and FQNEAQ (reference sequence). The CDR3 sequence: CASSFPEGQETQYF. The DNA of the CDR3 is TGTGCCAGCAGCTTCCCAGAGGGTCAAGAGACCCAGTACTTC.

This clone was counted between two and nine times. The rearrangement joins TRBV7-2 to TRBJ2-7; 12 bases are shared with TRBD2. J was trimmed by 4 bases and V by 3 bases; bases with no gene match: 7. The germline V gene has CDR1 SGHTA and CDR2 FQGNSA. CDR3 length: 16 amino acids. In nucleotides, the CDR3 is TGTGCCAGCAGCTTGGTGCTAGCGGGGGGGCGGTACGAGCAGTACTTC. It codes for CASSLVLAGGRYEQYF.

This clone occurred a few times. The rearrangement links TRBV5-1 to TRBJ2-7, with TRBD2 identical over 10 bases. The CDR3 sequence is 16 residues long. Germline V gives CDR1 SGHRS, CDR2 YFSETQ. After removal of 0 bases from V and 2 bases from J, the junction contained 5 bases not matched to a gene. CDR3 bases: TGCGCCAGCAGCTTGGCCTTTACTAGCGGGACCTACGAGCAGTACTTC. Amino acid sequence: CASSLAFTSGTYEQYF.

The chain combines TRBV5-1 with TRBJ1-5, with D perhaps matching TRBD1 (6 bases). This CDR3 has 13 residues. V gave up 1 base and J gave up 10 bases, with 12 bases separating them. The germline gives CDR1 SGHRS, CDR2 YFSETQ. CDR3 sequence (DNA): TGCGCCAGCAGCTTGAGAGGGGGTGTCCCCCAGCATTTT. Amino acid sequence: CASSLRGGVPQHF.

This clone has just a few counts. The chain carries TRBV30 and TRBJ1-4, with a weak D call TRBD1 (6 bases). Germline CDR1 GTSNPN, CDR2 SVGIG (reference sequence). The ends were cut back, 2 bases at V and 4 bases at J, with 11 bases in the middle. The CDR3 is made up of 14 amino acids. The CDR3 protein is CAWSPGTLNEKLFF. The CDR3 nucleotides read TGTGCCTGGAGTCCCGGGACACTTAATGAAAAACTGTTTTTT.

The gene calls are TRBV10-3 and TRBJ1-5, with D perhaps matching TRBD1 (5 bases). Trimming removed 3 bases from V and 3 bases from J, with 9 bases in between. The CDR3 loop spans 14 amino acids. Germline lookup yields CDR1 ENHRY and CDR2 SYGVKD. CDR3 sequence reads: CAISDRGTNQPQHF. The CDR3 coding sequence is TGTGCCATCAGTGATAGGGGTACCAATCAGCCCCAGCATTTT.

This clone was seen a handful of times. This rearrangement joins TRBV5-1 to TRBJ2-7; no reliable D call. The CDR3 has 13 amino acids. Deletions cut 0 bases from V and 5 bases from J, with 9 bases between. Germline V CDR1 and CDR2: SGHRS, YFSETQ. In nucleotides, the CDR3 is TGCGCCAGCAGCTTGGTACGAGGCCACGAGCAGTACTTC. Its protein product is CASSLVRGHEQYF.

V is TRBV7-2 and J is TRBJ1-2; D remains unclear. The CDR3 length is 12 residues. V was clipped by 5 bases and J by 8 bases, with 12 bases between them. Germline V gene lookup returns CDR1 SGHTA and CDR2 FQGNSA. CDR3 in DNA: TGTGCCAGCAGCCTGGACCCGGGGGGCTACACCTTC. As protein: CASSLDPGGYTF.

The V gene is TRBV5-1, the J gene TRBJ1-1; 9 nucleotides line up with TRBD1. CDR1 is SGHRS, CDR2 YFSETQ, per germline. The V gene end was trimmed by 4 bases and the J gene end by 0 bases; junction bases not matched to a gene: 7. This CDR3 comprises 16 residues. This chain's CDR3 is CASSGGQGPMNTEAFF. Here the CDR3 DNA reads TGCGCCAGCAGCGGAGGACAGGGGCCGATGAACACTGAAGCTTTCTTT. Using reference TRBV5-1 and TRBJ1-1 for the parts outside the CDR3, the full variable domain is KAGVTQTPRYLIKTRGQQVTLSCSPISGHRSVSWYQQTPGQGLQFLFEYFSETQRNKGNFPGRFSGRQFSNSRSEMNVSTLELGDSALYLCASSGGQGPMNTEAFFGQGTRLTVV.

This chain's CDR3 is CASSEGAGGTEAFF. The DNA of the CDR3 is TGTGCCAGCAGCGAGGGAGCAGGGGGCACTGAAGCTTTCTTT. The rearrangement uses TRBV7-2 and TRBJ1-1; 7 positions agree with TRBD1. The CDR3 runs 14 residues. V lost 5 bases, J lost 4 bases, and 7 bases stayed unmatched. Germline CDR1 is SGHTA and CDR2 is FQGNSA. Based on the CDR3 plus reference TRBV7-2 and TRBJ1-1, the full variable domain is GAGVSQSPSNKVTEKGKDVELRCDPISGHTALYWYRQSLGQGLEFLIYFQGNSAPDKSGLPSDRFSAERTGGSVSTLTIQRTQQEDSAVYLCASSEGAGGTEAFFGQGTRLTVV.

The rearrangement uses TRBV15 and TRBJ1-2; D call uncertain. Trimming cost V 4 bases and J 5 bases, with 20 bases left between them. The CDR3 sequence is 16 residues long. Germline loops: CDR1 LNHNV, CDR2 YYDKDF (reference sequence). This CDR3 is CATSTRPPSGEYGYTF. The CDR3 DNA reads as TGTGCCACCAGCACTCGACCGCCGTCCGGGGAATATGGCTACACCTTC.

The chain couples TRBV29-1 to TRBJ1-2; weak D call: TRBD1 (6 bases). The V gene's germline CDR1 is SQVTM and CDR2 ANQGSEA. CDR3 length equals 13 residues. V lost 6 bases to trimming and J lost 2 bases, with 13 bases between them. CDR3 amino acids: CSVGTTLNYGYTF. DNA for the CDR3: TGCAGCGTCGGGACAACCTTAAACTATGGCTACACCTTC.

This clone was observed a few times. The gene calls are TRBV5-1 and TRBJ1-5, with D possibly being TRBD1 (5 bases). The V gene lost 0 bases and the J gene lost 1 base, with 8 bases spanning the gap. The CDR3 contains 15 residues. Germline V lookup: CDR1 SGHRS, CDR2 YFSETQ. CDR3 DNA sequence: TGCGCCAGCAGCTTGGGGGGCCTGAGCAATCAGCCCCAGCATTTT. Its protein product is CASSLGGLSNQPQHF.

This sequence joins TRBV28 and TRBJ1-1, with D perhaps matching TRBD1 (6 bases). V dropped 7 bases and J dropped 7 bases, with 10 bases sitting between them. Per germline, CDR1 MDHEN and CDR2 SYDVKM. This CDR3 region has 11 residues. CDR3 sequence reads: CASTVTGEAFF. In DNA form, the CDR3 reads TGTGCCAGCACCGTGACAGGTGAAGCTTTCTTT.

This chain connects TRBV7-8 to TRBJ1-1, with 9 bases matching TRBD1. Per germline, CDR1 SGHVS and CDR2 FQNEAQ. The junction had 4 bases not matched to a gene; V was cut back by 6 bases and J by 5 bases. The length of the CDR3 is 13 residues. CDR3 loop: CASRGTGRTEAFF. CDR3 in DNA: TGTGCCAGCAGAGGGACAGGGAGGACTGAAGCTTTCTTT. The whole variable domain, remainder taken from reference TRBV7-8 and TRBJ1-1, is GAGVSQSPRYKVAKRGQDVALRCDPISGHVSLFWYQQALGQGPEFLTYFQNEAQLDKSGLPSDRFFAERPEGSVSTLKIQRTQQEDSAVYLCASRGTGRTEAFFGQGTRLTVV.

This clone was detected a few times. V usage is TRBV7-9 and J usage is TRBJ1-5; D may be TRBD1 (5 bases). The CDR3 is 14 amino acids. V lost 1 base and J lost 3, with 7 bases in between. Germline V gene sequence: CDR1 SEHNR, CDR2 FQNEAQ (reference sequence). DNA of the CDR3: TGTGCCAGCAGCTTAGGGACAAACAATCAGCCCCAGCATTTT. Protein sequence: CASSLGTNNQPQHF.

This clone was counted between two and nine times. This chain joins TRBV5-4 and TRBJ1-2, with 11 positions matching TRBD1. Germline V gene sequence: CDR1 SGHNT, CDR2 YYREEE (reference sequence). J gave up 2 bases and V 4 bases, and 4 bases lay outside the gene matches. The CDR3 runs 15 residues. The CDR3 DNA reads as TGTGCCAGCAGCCCTAGGACAGGGGGCAACTATGGCTACACCTTC. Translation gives CASSPRTGGNYGYTF.

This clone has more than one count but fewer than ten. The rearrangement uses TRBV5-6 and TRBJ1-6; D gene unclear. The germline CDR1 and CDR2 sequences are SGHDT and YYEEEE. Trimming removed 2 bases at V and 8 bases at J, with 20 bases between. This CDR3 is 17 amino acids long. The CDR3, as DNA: TGTGCCAGCAGCTTAGGCGCCCTCGGGGTTCAGGATTCACCCCTCCACTTT. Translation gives CASSLGALGVQDSPLHF.

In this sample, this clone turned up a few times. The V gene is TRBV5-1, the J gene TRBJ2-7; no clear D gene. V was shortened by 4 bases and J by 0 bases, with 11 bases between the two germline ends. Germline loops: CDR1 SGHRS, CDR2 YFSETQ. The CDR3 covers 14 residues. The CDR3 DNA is TGCGCCAGCAGCCCCCAGGTAAACTCCTACGAGCAGTACTTC. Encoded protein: CASSPQVNSYEQYF.

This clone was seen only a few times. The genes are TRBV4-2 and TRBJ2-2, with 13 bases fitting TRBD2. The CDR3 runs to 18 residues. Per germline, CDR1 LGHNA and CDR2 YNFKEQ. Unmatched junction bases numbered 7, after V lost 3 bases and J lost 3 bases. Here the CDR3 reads CASSHGRLAGGYTGELFF. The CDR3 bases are TGTGCCAGCAGCCACGGACGACTAGCGGGGGGTTACACCGGGGAGCTGTTTTTT.

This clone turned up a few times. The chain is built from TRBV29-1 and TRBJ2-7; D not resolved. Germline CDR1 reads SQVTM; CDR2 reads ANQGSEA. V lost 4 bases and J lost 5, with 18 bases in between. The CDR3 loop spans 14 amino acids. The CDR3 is CSVGASSSTNEQYF. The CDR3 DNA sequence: TGCAGCGTTGGGGCCAGTAGTTCGACCAACGAGCAGTACTTC.

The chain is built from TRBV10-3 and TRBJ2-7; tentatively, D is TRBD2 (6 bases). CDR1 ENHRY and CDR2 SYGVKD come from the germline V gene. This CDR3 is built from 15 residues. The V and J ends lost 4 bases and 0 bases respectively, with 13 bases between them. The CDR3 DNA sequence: TGTGCCATCAGTGGGAACGGACTAAACTCCTACGAGCAGTACTTC. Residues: CAISGNGLNSYEQYF.